This TCR beta chain was obtained from a study of cytomegalovirus exposure and HLA in healthy donors. General study results and limits: The classifier, whose performance was assessed in both the original and validation cohorts, reportedly diagnosed cytomegalovirus status with high specificity and sensitivity. An observed cluster of highly shared sequence variants was recorded as a likely sequencing artifact. Later analysis reportedly placed an Asian-associated ancestry cluster below the approximately 700-donor mean in N-insertions. The study recorded 164 TCR beta chains that were cytomegalovirus-associated.

60 Vbeta and 13 Jbeta primers were used in PCR. The protocol was immunoSEQ multiplex PCR, while the TCRdb copy is restricted to in-frame clones and leaves out a portion. The sample has 85,000 to 90,000 clones; less than 85% are singletons. Comment on this clone: What it binds is not known.

Trimming cost V 7 bases and J 6 bases, with 10 bases left between them. The germline gives CDR1 MDHEN, CDR2 SYDVKM. This CDR3 is 11 amino acids long. J is TRBJ2-7 and V is TRBV28, with D unclear. The source of this sequence is a man in his forties or fifties in good health and CMV-seropositive. Source material: PBMCs. CDR3 coding DNA: TGTGCCAGCAACCGTCGGTGCGAGCAGTACTTC. Translation gives CASNRRCEQYF. The variable domain in full, with the rest retrieved from reference TRBV28 and TRBJ2-7, is DVKVTQSSRYLVKRTGEKVFLECVQDMDHENMFWYRQDPGLGLRLIYFSYDVKMKEKGDIPEGYSVSREKKERFSLILESASTNQTSMYLCASNRRCEQYFGPGTRLTVT.